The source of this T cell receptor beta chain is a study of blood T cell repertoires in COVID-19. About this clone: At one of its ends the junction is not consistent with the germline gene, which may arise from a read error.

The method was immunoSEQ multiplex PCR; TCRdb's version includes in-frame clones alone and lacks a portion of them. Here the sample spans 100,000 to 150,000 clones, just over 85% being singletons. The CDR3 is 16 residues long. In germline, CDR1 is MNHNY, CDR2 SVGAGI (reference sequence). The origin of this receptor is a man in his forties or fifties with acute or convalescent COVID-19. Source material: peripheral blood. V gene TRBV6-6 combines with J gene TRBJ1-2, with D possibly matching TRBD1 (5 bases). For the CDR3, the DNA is TGTGCCAGCAGTGACTCCGGGACTCCGAGATTTAGTGGCTACACCTTC. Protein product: CASSDSGTPRFSGYTF.